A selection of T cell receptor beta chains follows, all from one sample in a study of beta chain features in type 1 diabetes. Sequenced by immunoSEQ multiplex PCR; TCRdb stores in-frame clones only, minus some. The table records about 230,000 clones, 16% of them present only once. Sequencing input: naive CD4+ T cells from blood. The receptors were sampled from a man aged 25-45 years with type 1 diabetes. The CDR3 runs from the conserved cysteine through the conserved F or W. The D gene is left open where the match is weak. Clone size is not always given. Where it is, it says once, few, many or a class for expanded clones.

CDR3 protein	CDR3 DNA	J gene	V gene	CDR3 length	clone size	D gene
CASRLRNLSTQYF	TGTGCCAGCAGACTCCGAAATCTAAGTACGCAGTATTTT	TRBJ2-3	TRBV2	13	once	-
CASTAGSYEQYF	TGTGCCAGCACCGCGGGGTCCTACGAGCAGTACTTC	TRBJ2-7	TRBV28	12	-	-
CASSPGTSGANEQFF	TGTGCCAGCAGTCCCGGGACTAGCGGGGCCAATGAGCAGTTCTTC	TRBJ2-1	TRBV28	15	few	TRBD2
CASSPDRGETQYF	TGTGCCAGCAGCCCGGACAGGGGCGAGACCCAGTACTTC	TRBJ2-5	TRBV7-2	13	-	TRBD1
CASSFGTADEQYF	TGTGCCAGCAGCTTCGGGACAGCTGACGAGCAGTACTTC	TRBJ2-7	TRBV9	13	few	TRBD1
CASKDEGQGEGYTF	TGTGCCAGCAAAGATGAGGGACAGGGAGAAGGCTACACCTTC	TRBJ1-2	TRBV9	14	-	TRBD1
CASSPPSRANTGELFF	TGTGCCAGCTCACCACCGTCTAGGGCGAACACCGGGGAGCTGTTTTTT	TRBJ2-2	TRBV18	16	-	-
CASSPPIEGSTDTQYF	TGTGCCAGCAGTCCCCCCATTGAGGGTAGCACAGATACGCAGTATTTT	TRBJ2-3	TRBV28	16	-	-
CASSLADPYEQYF	TGTGCCAGCAGCTTGGCAGATCCCTACGAGCAGTACTTC	TRBJ2-7	TRBV5-4	13	-	-
CASTQTGGYNGYTF	TGTGCCAGCACACAGACAGGGGGCTACAATGGCTACACCTTC	TRBJ1-2	TRBV25-1	14	few	TRBD1
CSVEQGTRTEAFF	TGCAGCGTTGAACAGGGAACACGCACTGAAGCTTTCTTT	TRBJ1-1	TRBV29-1	13	-	-
CSAGQISYEQYF	TGCAGCGCCGGACAGATTAGCTACGAGCAGTACTTC	TRBJ2-7	TRBV29-1	12	few	-
CASRVGWGLNTEAFF	TGCGCCAGCAGGGTAGGGTGGGGCTTGAACACTGAAGCTTTCTTT	TRBJ1-1	TRBV4-1	15	-	-
CSVGDTQPNTEAFF	TGCAGCGTTGGTGACACCCAGCCGAACACTGAAGCTTTCTTT	TRBJ1-1	TRBV29-1	14	-	-
CASSSHGTGENIQYF	TGTGCCAGCAGTTCACACGGGACAGGGGAAAACATTCAGTACTTC	TRBJ2-4	TRBV27	15	-	TRBD1
CASSFSGGYNEQFF	TGTGCCAGCAGCTTCAGCGGGGGATACAATGAGCAGTTCTTC	TRBJ2-1	TRBV7-8	14	few	TRBD2
CASSQPGGTDTQYF	TGTGCCAGCAGCCAACCAGGGGGTACAGATACGCAGTATTTT	TRBJ2-3	TRBV25-1	14	-	TRBD1
CAISGGLGANEQFF	TGTGCCATCAGTGGAGGTTTAGGGGCCAATGAGCAGTTCTTC	TRBJ2-1	TRBV10-3	14	-	-
CASSQDLKTQYF	TGTGCCAGCAGCCAAGATTTAAAGACCCAGTACTTC	TRBJ2-5	TRBV14	12	few	-
CASSLASYSYNEQFF	TGTGCCAGCAGCTTAGCTTCCTACTCCTACAATGAGCAGTTCTTC	TRBJ2-1	TRBV11-1	15	-	-
CSAGGDPENQPQHF	TGCAGCGCTGGGGGGGACCCCGAAAATCAGCCCCAGCATTTT	TRBJ1-5	TRBV29-1	14	-	-
CASSFGFRGRRITF	TGTGCCAGCAGCTTCGGTTTCAGGGGACGCCGAATCACCTTC	TRBJ1-2	TRBV7-9	14	few	-
CASSVAASLGYNEQFF	TGTGCCAGCAGCGTAGCAGCTAGCCTGGGGTACAATGAGCAGTTCTTC	TRBJ2-1	TRBV9	16	few	-
CASRRFGDSSYEQYF	TGTGCCAGCAGACGTTTTGGGGACTCCTCCTACGAGCAGTACTTC	TRBJ2-7	TRBV7-9	15	-	-
CASSLDLGATSYNEQFF	TGTGCCAGCAGCTTAGATCTCGGGGCAACCTCCTACAATGAGCAGTTCTTC	TRBJ2-1	TRBV11-3	17	few	-
CSVELPWGTGIVETQYF	TGCAGCGTTGAACTCCCGTGGGGGACAGGGATAGTTGAGACCCAGTACTTC	TRBJ2-5	TRBV29-1	17	-	TRBD1
CASSPPYGELFF	TGTGCCAGCAGCCCGCCCTACGGGGAGCTGTTTTTT	TRBJ2-2	TRBV14	12	few	-
CSVQETTYNEQFF	TGCAGCGTTCAGGAGACGACATACAATGAGCAGTTCTTC	TRBJ2-1	TRBV29-1	13	-	-
CASSLRAANSGNTIYF	TGTGCCAGCAGCTTGAGAGCAGCCAACTCTGGAAACACCATATATTTT	TRBJ1-3	TRBV5-6	16	-	-
CASSQGDGSYEQYF	TGCGCCAGCAGCCAAGGGGACGGCTCCTACGAGCAGTACTTC	TRBJ2-7	TRBV4-3	14	-	-
CSVHPSTSGEYF	TGCAGCGTCCACCCCTCGACTAGCGGGGAGTATTTT	TRBJ2-3	TRBV29-1	12	-	TRBD2
CATSRDQETQYF	TGTGCCACCAGCAGAGATCAAGAGACCCAGTACTTC	TRBJ2-5	TRBV15	12	-	-
CASSPQWGGDTQYF	TGTGCCAGCAGCCCTCAGTGGGGCGGAGATACGCAGTATTTT	TRBJ2-3	TRBV11-2	14	-	-